The clone carrying this T cell receptor beta chain was found a few times. This specimen comes from a study of cytomegalovirus exposure and HLA in healthy donors. The V end lost 6 bases, the J end lost 0 bases, and 15 bases lay between the germline ends. Germline V gene sequence: CDR1 MNHEY, CDR2 SMNVEV (reference sequence). CDR3 size: 17 residues. This PCR relied on a set of 60 Vbeta primers and 13 Jbeta primers. Profiled with immunoSEQ multiplex PCR; TCRdb holds only in-frame clones, not every one. The table shows about 120,000 clones, with more than 60% occurring only once. The sequence came from a female donor in good health and CMV-seronegative. The rearrangement joins TRBV27 to TRBJ2-6, with D hard to call. Sequencing used PBMCs. DNA for the CDR3: TGTGCCAGCAGCCGGGTCAAGCCCCCCTCTGGGGCCAACGTCCTGACTTTC. As protein: CASSRVKPPSGANVLTF.